The following is a T cell receptor (beta chain) sequence with its context. Its matching antigen is unknown. The entry originates in a study of neoadjuvant nivolumab and ipilimumab in lung cancer. Findings of the study overall: Only a single major-pathologic-response sample was available for clonality analysis. Only two of four nivolumab-treated tumors gained richness and clonality by surgery. Resected-tumor TCR richness correlated positively with pretherapy blood richness. Compared with tumor-adjacent uninvolved lung, resected tumors showed greater richness and clonality.

Assay: immunoSEQ multiplex PCR; the TCRdb copy retains only in-frame clones and omits some. The sample consists of roughly 2,300 clones, roughly 82% of them appearing once. Germline CDR1 is ENHRY and CDR2 is SYGVKD. This CDR3 is 13 amino acids long. V shed 0 bases and J shed 6 bases, with 6 bases lying between them. Sequencing used adjacent normal lung tissue, obtained after neoadjuvant nivolumab, alone or with ipilimumab, at or shortly before surgery. This receptor was identified in an adult with non-small cell lung cancer. The rearrangement links TRBV10-3 to TRBJ2-1, with D uncertain. The chain's CDR3 is CAISESKPNEQFF. CDR3 bases: TGTGCCATCAGTGAGTCGAAACCCAATGAGCAGTTCTTC.